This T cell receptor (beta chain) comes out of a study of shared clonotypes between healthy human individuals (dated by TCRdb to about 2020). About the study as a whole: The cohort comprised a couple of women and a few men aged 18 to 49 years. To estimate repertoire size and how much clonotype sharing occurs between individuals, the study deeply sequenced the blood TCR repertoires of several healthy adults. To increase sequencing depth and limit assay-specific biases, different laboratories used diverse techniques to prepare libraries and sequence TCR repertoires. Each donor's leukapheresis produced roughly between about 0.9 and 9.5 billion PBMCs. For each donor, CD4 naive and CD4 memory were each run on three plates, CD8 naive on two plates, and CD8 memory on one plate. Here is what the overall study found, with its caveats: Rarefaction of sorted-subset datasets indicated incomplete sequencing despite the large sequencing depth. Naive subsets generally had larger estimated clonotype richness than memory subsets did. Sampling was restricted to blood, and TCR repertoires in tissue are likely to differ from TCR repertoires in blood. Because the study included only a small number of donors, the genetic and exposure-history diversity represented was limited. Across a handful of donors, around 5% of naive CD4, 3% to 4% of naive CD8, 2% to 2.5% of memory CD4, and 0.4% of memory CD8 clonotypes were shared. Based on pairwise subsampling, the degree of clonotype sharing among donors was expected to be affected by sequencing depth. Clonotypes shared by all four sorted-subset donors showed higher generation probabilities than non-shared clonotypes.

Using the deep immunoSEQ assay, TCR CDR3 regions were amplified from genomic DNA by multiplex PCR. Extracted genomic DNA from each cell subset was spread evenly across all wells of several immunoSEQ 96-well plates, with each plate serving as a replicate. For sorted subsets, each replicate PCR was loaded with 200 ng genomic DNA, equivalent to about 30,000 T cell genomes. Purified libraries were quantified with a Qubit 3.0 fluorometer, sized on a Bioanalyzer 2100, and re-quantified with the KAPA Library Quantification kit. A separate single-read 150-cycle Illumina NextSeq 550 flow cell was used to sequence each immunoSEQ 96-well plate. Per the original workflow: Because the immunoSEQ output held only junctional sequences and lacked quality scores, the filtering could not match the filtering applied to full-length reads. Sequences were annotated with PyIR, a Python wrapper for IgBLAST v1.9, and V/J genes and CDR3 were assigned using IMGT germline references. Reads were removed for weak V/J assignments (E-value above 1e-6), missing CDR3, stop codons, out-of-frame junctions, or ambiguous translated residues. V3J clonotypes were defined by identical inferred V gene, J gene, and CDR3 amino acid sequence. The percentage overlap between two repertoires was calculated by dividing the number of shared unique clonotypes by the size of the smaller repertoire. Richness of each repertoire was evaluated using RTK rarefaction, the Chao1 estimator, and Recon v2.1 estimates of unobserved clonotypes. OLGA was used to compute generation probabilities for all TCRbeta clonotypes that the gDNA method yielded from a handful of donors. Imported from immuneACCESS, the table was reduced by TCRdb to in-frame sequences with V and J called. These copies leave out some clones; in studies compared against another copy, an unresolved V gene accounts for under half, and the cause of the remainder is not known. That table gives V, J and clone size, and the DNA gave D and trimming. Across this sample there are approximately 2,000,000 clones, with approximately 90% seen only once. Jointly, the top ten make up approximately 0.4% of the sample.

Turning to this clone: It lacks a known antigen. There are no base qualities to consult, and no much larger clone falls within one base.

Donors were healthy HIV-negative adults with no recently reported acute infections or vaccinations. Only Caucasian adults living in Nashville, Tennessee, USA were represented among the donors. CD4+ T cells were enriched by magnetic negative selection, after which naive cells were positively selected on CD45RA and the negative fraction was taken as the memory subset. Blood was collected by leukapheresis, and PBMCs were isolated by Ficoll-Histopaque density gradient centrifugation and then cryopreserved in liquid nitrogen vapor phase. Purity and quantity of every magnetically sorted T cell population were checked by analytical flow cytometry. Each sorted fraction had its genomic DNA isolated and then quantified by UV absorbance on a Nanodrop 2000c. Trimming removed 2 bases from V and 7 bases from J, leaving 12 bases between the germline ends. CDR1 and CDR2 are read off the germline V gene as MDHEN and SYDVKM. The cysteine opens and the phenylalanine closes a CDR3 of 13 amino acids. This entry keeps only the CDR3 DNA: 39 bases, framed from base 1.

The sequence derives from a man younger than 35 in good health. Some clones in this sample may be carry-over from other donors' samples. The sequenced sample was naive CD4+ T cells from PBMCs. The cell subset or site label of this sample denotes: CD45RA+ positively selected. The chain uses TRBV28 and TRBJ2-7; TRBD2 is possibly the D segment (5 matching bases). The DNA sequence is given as TGTGCCAGCAGTTTAGGAGTACCGGGGGAGCAGTACTTC. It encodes CASSLGVPGEQYF.